These T cell receptor beta chains were read from a single sample in a study of cytomegalovirus exposure and HLA in healthy donors. Method: immunoSEQ multiplex PCR; TCRdb's copy keeps in-frame clones and lacks some. Found here are approximately 150,000 clones, roughly 80% of them singletons; the top ten hold 6.5% to 7.5%. The source material was PBMCs. Source of these receptors: a woman under 40 in good health and CMV-seropositive. CDR3s include the opening cysteine and the closing phenylalanine or tryptophan. The D gene is left open where the match is weak. Size is omitted from some rows. Given values are once, few, many or a class for expanded clones.

D gene: TRBD2
clone size: -
CDR3 length: 15
V gene: TRBV6-5
J gene: TRBJ2-3
CDR3 DNA: TGTGCCAGCAGTTACCTAGCGGAGGGCCTGGATACGCAGTATTTT
CDR3 protein: CASSYLAEGLDTQYF

D gene: TRBD1
clone size: -
CDR3 length: 19
V gene: TRBV4-3
J gene: TRBJ2-6
CDR3 DNA: TGCGCCAGCAGCCAAGATCCCGGGACAGGATACTCTGGGGCCAACGTCCTGACTTTC
CDR3 protein: CASSQDPGTGYSGANVLTF

D gene: TRBD1
clone size: -
CDR3 length: 17
V gene: TRBV13
J gene: TRBJ2-3
CDR3 DNA: TGTGCCAGCAGCTTAGGACCCCCGGGACAGGGCGAGGCTACGCAGTATTTT
CDR3 protein: CASSLGPPGQGEATQYF

D gene: TRBD1
clone size: few
CDR3 length: 15
V gene: TRBV6-5
J gene: TRBJ1-2
CDR3 DNA: TGTGCCAGCGCAGGCCGACAGGGAAGTTTGTATGGCTACACCTTC
CDR3 protein: CASAGRQGSLYGYTF

D gene: -
clone size: once
CDR3 length: 12
V gene: TRBV7-9
J gene: TRBJ2-7
CDR3 DNA: TGTGCCAGCAGTCTTCTGTCCCACGAGCAGTACTTC
CDR3 protein: CASSLLSHEQYF

D gene: -
clone size: -
CDR3 length: 14
V gene: TRBV7-2
J gene: TRBJ1-3
CDR3 DNA: TGTGCCAGCAGCCCGAACGGGTCCGGAAACACCATATATTTT
CDR3 protein: CASSPNGSGNTIYF

D gene: TRBD1
clone size: -
CDR3 length: 14
V gene: TRBV10-3
J gene: TRBJ2-5
CDR3 DNA: TGTGCCATCAGTGAGTCAGGGGGCTGGGGGACCCAGTACTTC
CDR3 protein: CAISESGGWGTQYF

D gene: -
clone size: few
CDR3 length: 17
V gene: TRBV28
J gene: TRBJ1-5
CDR3 DNA: TGTGCCAGCAGTTTTTATTCGGGGGGGGCCTACAATCAGCCCCAGCATTTT
CDR3 protein: CASSFYSGGAYNQPQHF

D gene: TRBD1
clone size: -
CDR3 length: 13
V gene: TRBV28
J gene: TRBJ1-1
CDR3 DNA: TGTGCCAGCAGTTCCGGGACAGGGTTTGAAGCTTTCTTT
CDR3 protein: CASSSGTGFEAFF

D gene: TRBD1
clone size: -
CDR3 length: 15
V gene: TRBV5-5
J gene: TRBJ1-1
CDR3 DNA: TGTGCCAGCAGCTTGGGGACAGGAGTGAACACTGAAGCTTTCTTT
CDR3 protein: CASSLGTGVNTEAFF

D gene: -
clone size: -
CDR3 length: 13
V gene: TRBV11-1
J gene: TRBJ1-1
CDR3 DNA: TGTGCCAGCAGCTTAACGGACAGCACTGAAGCTTTCTTT
CDR3 protein: CASSLTDSTEAFF

D gene: -
clone size: -
CDR3 length: 16
V gene: TRBV5-6
J gene: TRBJ1-2
CDR3 DNA: TGTGCCAGCAGCCCGTGGCCCGTGGACGGACTGCGGGGCTACACCTTC
CDR3 protein: CASSPWPVDGLRGYTF

D gene: -
clone size: -
CDR3 length: 14
V gene: TRBV2
J gene: TRBJ2-6
CDR3 DNA: TGTGCCAGCACCTCAGCGGCTGGGGCCAACGTCCTGACTTTC
CDR3 protein: CASTSAAGANVLTF

D gene: -
clone size: -
CDR3 length: 14
V gene: TRBV19
J gene: TRBJ2-5
CDR3 DNA: TGTGCCAGTAGTATCGCCACCCCCGGGGGAACCCAGTACTTC
CDR3 protein: CASSIATPGGTQYF

D gene: -
clone size: -
CDR3 length: 13
V gene: TRBV5-4
J gene: TRBJ2-1
CDR3 DNA: TGTGCCAGCAGCCGCCGACAGGTCAATGAGCAGTTCTTC
CDR3 protein: CASSRRQVNEQFF

D gene: TRBD1
clone size: -
CDR3 length: 18
V gene: TRBV9
J gene: TRBJ1-1
CDR3 DNA: TGTGCCAGCAGCGAAAGCCTCCAGACAGGGCAATTCCCCACTGAAGCTTTCTTT
CDR3 protein: CASSESLQTGQFPTEAFF

D gene: -
clone size: -
CDR3 length: 17
V gene: TRBV4-3
J gene: TRBJ2-5
CDR3 DNA: TGCGCCAGCAGCCCATACCCTCGGACGGGGGGCCGAGAGACCCAGTACTTC
CDR3 protein: CASSPYPRTGGRETQYF

D gene: TRBD1
clone size: -
CDR3 length: 13
V gene: TRBV18
J gene: TRBJ1-2
CDR3 DNA: TGTGCCAGCTCACCGGGACAGGGACCTGGCTACACCTTC
CDR3 protein: CASSPGQGPGYTF

D gene: -
clone size: -
CDR3 length: 15
V gene: TRBV5-1
J gene: TRBJ2-7
CDR3 DNA: TGCGCCAGCAGCTTGGCCCCTGGGGCGTCCTACGAGCAGTACTTC
CDR3 protein: CASSLAPGASYEQYF

D gene: TRBD1
clone size: -
CDR3 length: 16
V gene: TRBV7-2
J gene: TRBJ2-2
CDR3 DNA: TGTGCCAGCAGCTTAGTCGGGACAGAGAACACCGGGGAGCTGTTTTTT
CDR3 protein: CASSLVGTENTGELFF

D gene: TRBD1
clone size: -
CDR3 length: 12
V gene: TRBV28
J gene: TRBJ1-6
CDR3 DNA: TGTGCCAGCAAAGGGACAGGGTTGACCCTCCACTTT
CDR3 protein: CASKGTGLTLHF

D gene: TRBD1
clone size: -
CDR3 length: 14
V gene: TRBV5-1
J gene: TRBJ1-1
CDR3 DNA: TGCGCCAGCAGCGGACAGGTTTCGAACACTGAAGCTTTCTTT
CDR3 protein: CASSGQVSNTEAFF

D gene: -
clone size: -
CDR3 length: 11
V gene: TRBV4-3
J gene: TRBJ2-3
CDR3 DNA: TGCGCCAGCAGCCAAGCACGGACGCAGTATTTT
CDR3 protein: CASSQARTQYF

D gene: TRBD2
clone size: -
CDR3 length: 15
V gene: TRBV4-2
J gene: TRBJ2-7
CDR3 DNA: TGTGCCAGCAGCGTACGACTAGCGGGGGGCTACGAGCAGTACTTC
CDR3 protein: CASSVRLAGGYEQYF

D gene: TRBD2
clone size: -
CDR3 length: 19
V gene: TRBV5-4
J gene: TRBJ2-3
CDR3 DNA: TGTGCCAGCAGCTTGGAGTGGGCTAGCGGGGGCCTTTACACAGATACGCAGTATTTT
CDR3 protein: CASSLEWASGGLYTDTQYF

D gene: TRBD2
clone size: -
CDR3 length: 12
V gene: TRBV29-1
J gene: TRBJ2-2
CDR3 DNA: TGCAGCGTTGGAGGGAGGGCCGGGGAGCTGTTTTTT
CDR3 protein: CSVGGRAGELFF

D gene: -
clone size: -
CDR3 length: 15
V gene: TRBV5-1
J gene: TRBJ1-4
CDR3 DNA: TGCGCCAGCAGCTTAGGGGGGGCAGGTAATGAAAAACTGTTTTTT
CDR3 protein: CASSLGGAGNEKLFF

D gene: TRBD1
clone size: -
CDR3 length: 13
V gene: TRBV2
J gene: TRBJ2-7
CDR3 DNA: TGTGCCAGCAGATCTGACAGGGCTTACGAGCAGTACTTC
CDR3 protein: CASRSDRAYEQYF

D gene: TRBD1
clone size: -
CDR3 length: 14
V gene: TRBV28
J gene: TRBJ1-4
CDR3 DNA: TGTGCCAGCGGCCTGGGACAGCTAAATGAAAAACTGTTTTTT
CDR3 protein: CASGLGQLNEKLFF

D gene: -
clone size: -
CDR3 length: 15
V gene: TRBV18
J gene: TRBJ2-2
CDR3 DNA: TGTGCCAGCTCACCACGTTCTGAGGGTAGCCGGGAGCTGTTTTTT
CDR3 protein: CASSPRSEGSRELFF

D gene: -
clone size: once
CDR3 length: 16
V gene: TRBV5-1
J gene: TRBJ1-1
CDR3 DNA: TGCGCCAGCAGCTTGGGTTGGGGCAATGAGAACACTGAAGCTTTCTTT
CDR3 protein: CASSLGWGNENTEAFF

D gene: TRBD2
clone size: -
CDR3 length: 13
V gene: TRBV29-1
J gene: TRBJ2-1
CDR3 DNA: TGCAGCGTTGACCCCAGCGGGGGGTATGAGCAGTTCTTC
CDR3 protein: CSVDPSGGYEQFF

D gene: TRBD1
clone size: -
CDR3 length: 19
V gene: TRBV10-3
J gene: TRBJ1-3
CDR3 DNA: TGTGCCATCAGTGAGTCGGGACAGGGGCCTCTTTTCTCTGGAAACACCATATATTTT
CDR3 protein: CAISESGQGPLFSGNTIYF

D gene: TRBD1
clone size: few
CDR3 length: 14
V gene: TRBV4-2
J gene: TRBJ1-2
CDR3 DNA: TGTGCCAGCAGCCAAGAGACAGGGAACTATGGCTACACCTTC
CDR3 protein: CASSQETGNYGYTF

D gene: TRBD1
clone size: -
CDR3 length: 14
V gene: TRBV7-6
J gene: TRBJ2-3
CDR3 DNA: TGTGCCAGCAGCTCCAGGACAGGGCGGGATACGCAGTATTTT
CDR3 protein: CASSSRTGRDTQYF

D gene: -
clone size: -
CDR3 length: 18
V gene: TRBV19
J gene: TRBJ1-1
CDR3 DNA: TGTGCCAGTAGTATAGGGTCGGGGGGCCGGGATTGGAACACTGAAGCTTTCTTT
CDR3 protein: CASSIGSGGRDWNTEAFF

D gene: -
clone size: -
CDR3 length: 14
V gene: TRBV2
J gene: TRBJ1-3
CDR3 DNA: TGTGCCAGCACACCCCAGGACTTAACAAACACCATATATTTT
CDR3 protein: CASTPQDLTNTIYF

D gene: -
clone size: -
CDR3 length: 14
V gene: TRBV29-1
J gene: TRBJ1-2
CDR3 DNA: TGCAGCGTTGAAAACGGCAGGGGAAACTATGGCTACACCTTC
CDR3 protein: CSVENGRGNYGYTF

D gene: -
clone size: once
CDR3 length: 13
V gene: TRBV29-1
J gene: TRBJ2-5
CDR3 DNA: TGCAGCGTTGTAAGATCTAGTAGTGAGACCCAGTACTTC
CDR3 protein: CSVVRSSSETQYF

D gene: -
clone size: few
CDR3 length: 13
V gene: TRBV18
J gene: TRBJ1-2
CDR3 DNA: TGTGCCAGCTCACCAGAGGCTAACTATGGCTACACCTTC
CDR3 protein: CASSPEANYGYTF

D gene: -
clone size: -
CDR3 length: 16
V gene: TRBV15
J gene: TRBJ1-1
CDR3 DNA: TGTGCCACCAGCAGGCCAAGTCCCGAGGGCGGCACTGAAGCTTTCTTT
CDR3 protein: CATSRPSPEGGTEAFF

D gene: -
clone size: -
CDR3 length: 13
V gene: TRBV10-2
J gene: TRBJ1-4
CDR3 DNA: TGCGCCAGCAGGCACAGGGAGGGTGAAAAACTGTTTTTT
CDR3 protein: CASRHREGEKLFF

D gene: TRBD1
clone size: -
CDR3 length: 15
V gene: TRBV5-1
J gene: TRBJ2-5
CDR3 DNA: TGCGCCAGCAGCTTGTATCACAGGGGGCAAGAGACCCAGTACTTC
CDR3 protein: CASSLYHRGQETQYF

D gene: -
clone size: -
CDR3 length: 14
V gene: TRBV7-2
J gene: TRBJ1-3
CDR3 DNA: TGTGCCAGCAGCTTAGTAGGGGCCGGAAACACCATATATTTT
CDR3 protein: CASSLVGAGNTIYF

D gene: -
clone size: -
CDR3 length: 14
V gene: TRBV13
J gene: TRBJ1-3
CDR3 DNA: TGTGCCAGCAGCCCGGGGGGATCTGGAAACACCATATATTTT
CDR3 protein: CASSPGGSGNTIYF

D gene: TRBD1
clone size: -
CDR3 length: 13
V gene: TRBV29-1
J gene: TRBJ1-4
CDR3 DNA: TGCAGCGTTGAGCGACAGGGTGGGGAAAAACTGTTTTTT
CDR3 protein: CSVERQGGEKLFF

D gene: -
clone size: once
CDR3 length: 16
V gene: TRBV29-1
J gene: TRBJ1-5
CDR3 DNA: TGCAGCGTTGGGGGGGGAGGCTTTCAGCCCAATCAGCCCCAGCATTTT
CDR3 protein: CSVGGGGFQPNQPQHF